This TCR beta chain was documented in a study of shared clonotypes between healthy human individuals. The wider study: Each donor had three CD4 naive, three CD4 memory, two CD8 naive and one CD8 memory plate.

Comments on this clone: Antigen: not known.

Only in-frame clones appear in the TCRdb table, and some are missing; sequencing was by immunoSEQ multiplex PCR. The data contain millions of clones, roughly 95% of them seen just once; the ten biggest clones take up 1% to 1.3%. Germline CDR1 and CDR2: MNHEY and SMNVEV (reference sequence). The germline V and J ends were trimmed by 2 bases and 6 bases, with 8 bases remaining between them. The CDR3 length is 14 residues. General study results and limits: An anticipated effect of sequencing depth on clonotype sharing among donors was recognized.

The naive CD8 fraction comprised CD45RO-negative cells positively selected for CCR7 and excluded terminally differentiated effector memory CD45RA+ cells. The clonotype comes from a man aged 18 to 30 in good health. The chain joins TRBV27 to TRBJ1-6; D perhaps matches TRBD1 (6 bases). Sequenced sample: naive CD8+ T cells sorted from blood. This chain's CDR3 is CASSLGQTNSPLHF. The CDR3 DNA is TGTGCCAGCAGTTTAGGACAGACTAATTCACCCCTCCACTTT.